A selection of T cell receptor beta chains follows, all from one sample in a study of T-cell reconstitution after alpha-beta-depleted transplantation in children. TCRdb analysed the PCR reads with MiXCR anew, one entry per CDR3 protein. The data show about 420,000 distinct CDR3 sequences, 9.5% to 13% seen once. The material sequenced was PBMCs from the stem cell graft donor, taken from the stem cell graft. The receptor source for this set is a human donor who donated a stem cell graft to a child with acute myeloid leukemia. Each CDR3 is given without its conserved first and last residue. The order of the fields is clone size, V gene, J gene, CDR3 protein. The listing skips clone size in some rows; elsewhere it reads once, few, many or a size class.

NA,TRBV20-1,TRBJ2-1,SARVHFLRDEQF
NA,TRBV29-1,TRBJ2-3,SVPGRSYGTDTQY
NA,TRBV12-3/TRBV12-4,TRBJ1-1,ASSFGTGGLGTEAF
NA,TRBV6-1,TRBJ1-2,ASTRTGWNYGYT
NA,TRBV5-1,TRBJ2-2,ASSYRTGLPTGELF
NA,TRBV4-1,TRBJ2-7,ASSQVSSGYEQY
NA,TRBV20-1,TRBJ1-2,SARPVGDGYT
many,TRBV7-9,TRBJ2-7,ASSLDDRRGQY
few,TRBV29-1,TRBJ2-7,SVASSGTYEQY
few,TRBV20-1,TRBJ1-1,SATRQGGNTEAF
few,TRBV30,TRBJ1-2,ACTGKGFGYT
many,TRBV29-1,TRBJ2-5,SVDRSGSTQETQY
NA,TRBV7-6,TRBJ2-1,ASSLDRGSAHNEQF
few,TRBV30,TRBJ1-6,AWSAGGSPLH
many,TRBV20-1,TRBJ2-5,SADPGGQETQY
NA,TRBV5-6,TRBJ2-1,ASSFAWALGNDEQF
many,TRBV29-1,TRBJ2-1,SGWTSGRGNEQF
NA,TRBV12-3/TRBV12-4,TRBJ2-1,ASPWGPEQF
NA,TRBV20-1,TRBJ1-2,CARVLDGGLSNYGYT
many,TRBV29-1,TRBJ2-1,SVESGVLNEQF
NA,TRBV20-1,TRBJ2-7,SARAVAGRGSYEQY
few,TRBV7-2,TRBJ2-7,ASSMRQGGYEQY
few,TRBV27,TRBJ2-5,ASSLIGTSGGIRETQY
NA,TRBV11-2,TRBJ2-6,ASSRGQAGVGGANVLT
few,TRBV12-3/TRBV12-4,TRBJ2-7,ASSPHSGEQY
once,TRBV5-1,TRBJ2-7,ASSPNPQDYEQY
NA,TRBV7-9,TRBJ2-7,ASSPVRQGYEQY
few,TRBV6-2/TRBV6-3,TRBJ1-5,ASSYLRDRDSYSNQPQH
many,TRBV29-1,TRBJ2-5,SVGNSQETQY
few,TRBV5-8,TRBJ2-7,ASSQPGQNYEQY
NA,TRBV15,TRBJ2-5,ATSRGASAQETQY
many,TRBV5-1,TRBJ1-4,ASSLGVTNEKLF
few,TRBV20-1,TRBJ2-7,SAEGDEQY
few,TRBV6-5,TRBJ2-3,ASSYSGLAGDPTDTQY
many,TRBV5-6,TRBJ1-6,ASSLASNSPLH
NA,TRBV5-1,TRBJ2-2,ASSGTPRTGELF
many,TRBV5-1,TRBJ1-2,ASSLSGGLSSGYT
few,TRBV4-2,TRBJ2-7,ASSHRTGLAGHYEQY
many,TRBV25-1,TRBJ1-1,ASRLGAEGTEAF
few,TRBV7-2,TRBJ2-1,ASSFNRGRSNEQF
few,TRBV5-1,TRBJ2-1,ASSLGLAGGHEQF
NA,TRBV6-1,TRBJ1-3,ASSSAARQNTIY
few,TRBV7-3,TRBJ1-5,ASSEQGGGQPQH
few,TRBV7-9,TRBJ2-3,ASSSRDREGTDTQY
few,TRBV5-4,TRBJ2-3,ASSERLLAGVDTQY
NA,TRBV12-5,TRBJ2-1,ASGSQGAGVNEQF
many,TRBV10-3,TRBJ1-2,AISESTGGHGYT
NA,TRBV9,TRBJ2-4,ARSPTGGFAKNIQY
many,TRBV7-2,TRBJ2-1,ASSLDRSSYNEQF
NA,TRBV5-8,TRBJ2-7,AISPGGRDHEQY
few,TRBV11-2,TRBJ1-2,ASSLELQGGYGYT
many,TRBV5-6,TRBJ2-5,ASSLRRLGGETQY
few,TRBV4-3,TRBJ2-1,ASRPGTSGYNEQF